This is a list of T cell receptor beta chains from one sample in a study of CD8+CD57+ T cells in acquired aplastic anemia. TCRdb recomputed calls from the reads with MiXCR, one row per CDR3 protein. This sample has hundreds of thousands of distinct CDR3 sequences, with roughly 53% found just once. Sequenced: sorted CD4+, CD8+, or CD8+CD57+ T cells (not recorded which) from PBMCs. Receptors originate from a human donor with aplastic anemia. Each CDR3 is given with its conserved first and last residue. Fields, in order: V gene, J gene, D gene, clone size, CDR3 protein, CDR3 DNA. A D gene is named only where the DNA matches it firmly. Clone size is shown for a subset of rows, as once, few, many or a class of expanded clone.

V gene: TRBV6-6; J gene: TRBJ2-7; D gene: TRBD2; clone size: once; CDR3 protein: CASSLPGGGYEQYF; CDR3 DNA: TGTGCCAGCAGTTTACCCGGGGGGGGTTACGAGCAGTACTTC
V gene: TRBV10-3; J gene: TRBJ2-5; D gene: -; clone size: few; CDR3 protein: CAISVVTGRQETQYF; CDR3 DNA: TGTGCCATCAGTGTAGTAACAGGGAGGCAGGAGACCCAGTACTTC
V gene: TRBV10-3; J gene: TRBJ1-6; D gene: -; clone size: -; CDR3 protein: CAISRTDNPPLHF; CDR3 DNA: TGTGCCATCAGTCGGACGGATAATCCACCCCTCCACTTT
V gene: TRBV7-6; J gene: TRBJ2-7; D gene: TRBD2; clone size: -; CDR3 protein: CASSLAGGREGRPPYEQYF; CDR3 DNA: TGTGCCAGCAGCTTAGCCGGAGGGAGGGAGGGCCGGCCACCTTACGAGCAGTACTTC
V gene: TRBV7-3; J gene: TRBJ2-3; D gene: TRBD2; clone size: many; CDR3 protein: CASSLGLWRGAGTDTQYF; CDR3 DNA: TGTGCCAGCAGCTTAGGTCTTTGGCGGGGGGCCGGCACAGATACGCAGTATTTT
V gene: TRBV10-3; J gene: TRBJ2-1; D gene: TRBD2; clone size: -; CDR3 protein: CAVTPRLAGGPSYNEQFF; CDR3 DNA: TGTGCCGTCACGCCGCGACTAGCGGGAGGGCCGTCCTACAATGAGCAGTTCTTC
V gene: TRBV10-3; J gene: TRBJ2-1; D gene: TRBD1; clone size: -; CDR3 protein: CASSGTDYNEQFF; CDR3 DNA: TGTGCCTCTTCCGGGACAGATTACAATGAGCAGTTCTTC
V gene: TRBV2; J gene: TRBJ1-6; D gene: TRBD1; clone size: -; CDR3 protein: CASSVGQAAGNSPLHF; CDR3 DNA: TGTGCCAGCAGTGTTGGACAGGCCGCGGGGAATTCACCCCTCCACTTT
V gene: TRBV5-8; J gene: TRBJ1-1; D gene: -; clone size: -; CDR3 protein: CASSLYPMNTEAFF; CDR3 DNA: TGTGCCAGCAGCTTGTACCCAATGAACACTGAAGCTTTCTTT
V gene: TRBV20-1; J gene: TRBJ2-1; D gene: TRBD2; clone size: many; CDR3 protein: CSARDPLAGFYNEQFF; CDR3 DNA: TGCAGTGCTAGAGATCCGCTAGCGGGCTTCTACAATGAGCAGTTCTTC
V gene: TRBV7-3; J gene: TRBJ2-3; D gene: -; clone size: few; CDR3 protein: CASSPPERDTQYF; CDR3 DNA: TGTGCCAGCAGCCCCCCGGAACGAGATACGCAGTATTTT
V gene: TRBV19; J gene: TRBJ1-2; D gene: -; clone size: -; CDR3 protein: CASSMGGAHYGYTF; CDR3 DNA: TGTGCCAGTAGTATGGGGGGCGCTCACTATGGCTACACCTTC
V gene: TRBV12-3/TRBV12-4; J gene: TRBJ1-2; D gene: -; clone size: many; CDR3 protein: CASSLTAYGYTF; CDR3 DNA: TGTGCCAGCAGTTTAACAGCCTATGGCTACACCTTC
V gene: TRBV7-7; J gene: TRBJ2-3; D gene: -; clone size: -; CDR3 protein: CASSLSAGTDAQYF; CDR3 DNA: TGTGCCAGCAGCTTATCCGCGGGAACCGATGCGCAGTATTTT
V gene: TRBV6-1; J gene: TRBJ1-1; D gene: -; clone size: -; CDR3 protein: CACRRWRTEAFF; CDR3 DNA: TGTGCCTGCCGCAGGTGGAGGACTGAAGCTTTCTTT
V gene: TRBV15; J gene: TRBJ1-1; D gene: -; clone size: few; CDR3 protein: CATAPANTEAFF; CDR3 DNA: TGTGCCACCGCGCCAGCGAACACTGAAGCTTTCTTT
V gene: TRBV20-1; J gene: TRBJ2-5; D gene: TRBD2; clone size: -; CDR3 protein: CSARDWGLAGGETQYF; CDR3 DNA: TGCAGTGCTAGAGATTGGGGACTAGCGGGGGGAGAGACCCAGTACTTC
V gene: TRBV25-1; J gene: TRBJ1-2; D gene: TRBD1; clone size: -; CDR3 protein: CASSTWKGDSYGYTF; CDR3 DNA: TGTGCCAGCAGTACTTGGAAGGGGGACAGCTATGGCTACACCTTC
V gene: TRBV25-1; J gene: TRBJ2-7; D gene: -; clone size: -; CDR3 protein: CASSQPDWSYEQYF; CDR3 DNA: TGTGCCAGCAGTCAACCAGACTGGTCCTACGAGCAGTACTTC
V gene: TRBV11-2; J gene: TRBJ2-3; D gene: -; clone size: -; CDR3 protein: CASSWGRGTYNEQYF; CDR3 DNA: TGTGCCAGCAGCTGGGGCAGGGGCACCTACAATGAGCAGTATTTT
V gene: TRBV11-2; J gene: TRBJ2-7; D gene: -; clone size: many; CDR3 protein: CASSLRLDEQYF; CDR3 DNA: TGTGCCAGCAGCTTACGTTTGGACGAGCAGTACTTC